This paragraph covers one TCR beta chain sequence. The PCR ran on 60 Vbeta and 13 Jbeta primers. Sequencing was performed with immunoSEQ multiplex PCR; in TCRdb, only in-frame clones are kept and a portion is missing. Among fewer than 150,000 clones listed, roughly 80% were seen once. This entry is derived from a study of cytomegalovirus exposure and HLA in healthy donors. The CDR3 is 16 residues long. The ends lost 1 base at V and 8 bases at J; junction bases unmatched: 9. Per the germline V gene, CDR1 is MGHDK and CDR2 is SYGVNS. The specimen sequenced was PBMCs. The sequence was collected from a man aged 25 to 40 in good health and CMV-seronegative. The chain is built from TRBV25-1 and TRBJ1-4; TRBD1 agrees at 8 bases. CDR3 sequence (DNA): TGTGCCAGCAGTGAATCGAGCGGACAGGGTGGCGAAAAACTGTTTTTT. Its protein product is CASSESSGQGGEKLFF.